Listed below are T cell receptor beta chains from one sample, sequenced in a study of blood T cells in healthy people across ages. TCRdb re-derived calls from the 5' RACE reads in MiXCR, one entry per CDR3 protein. Of roughly 680,000 distinct CDR3 sequences listed, approximately 50% are singletons. The sample was blood. These receptors all stem from a woman aged 60 to 75 in good health. The CDR3 runs from the conserved cysteine through the conserved F or W. D genes are given only for firm matches. Not every row has a clone size; where given, it reads once, few, many or a size class.

D gene	V gene	CDR3 length	clone size	J gene	CDR3 protein
.	TRBV4-3	14	.	TRBJ1-5	CASSQDSRNQPQHF
TRBD1	TRBV7-2	17	.	TRBJ1-2	CASSPGQGGNLPYGYTF
.	TRBV6-1	13	.	TRBJ1-2	CATERTGIYGYTF
TRBD2	TRBV30	14	few	TRBJ2-1	CAWNAGAVSNEQFF
.	TRBV3-1	15	many	TRBJ1-1	CASSQDTGTNTEAFF
TRBD2	TRBV28	14	.	.	CASSTTSARETQYF
.	TRBV7-2	15	.	.	CASSLVSRTINEQYF
TRBD2	TRBV7-2	14	.	TRBJ2-3	CASGRLAGRDTQYF
TRBD1	TRBV25-1	19	.	TRBJ2-3	CASSGPTNRGRDFTDTQYF
TRBD1	TRBV4-3	18	many	TRBJ2-6	CASSQAWGQLSGANVLTF
.	TRBV18	16	few	TRBJ2-6	CASSPTSGAGANVLTF
.	TRBV2	15	.	TRBJ2-5	CASSEGYGARETQYF
.	TRBV2	15	.	TRBJ2-3	CASNPGVRRTDTQYF
TRBD2	TRBV7-8	15	many	TRBJ2-1	CASGRLAGFYNEQFF
TRBD2	TRBV29-1	14	few	TRBJ2-3	CSYGSGSLADTQYF
.	TRBV29-1	13	.	TRBJ1-5	CSVVGQGNQPQHF
TRBD2	TRBV7-2	17	.	TRBJ2-1	CASSLGLAGGHVNEQFF
.	TRBV20-1	14	.	TRBJ1-1	CSAYKPEGNTEAFF
.	TRBV5-1	14	.	TRBJ2-4	CASSLASGENIQYF
TRBD1	TRBV20-1	16	once	TRBJ1-1	CSAREGTGGWYTEAFF
.	TRBV7-3	19	.	TRBJ1-2	CASSFTGWEAIGLNYGYTF
TRBD2	TRBV4-3	17	.	TRBJ2-7	CASSPSRIAGGPHEQYF
.	TRBV6-2/TRBV6-3	16	.	TRBJ1-1	CASSYSPGEVHTEAFF
TRBD1	TRBV11-2	15	.	TRBJ2-7	CASSHDRGRSYEQYF
TRBD1	TRBV7-9	16	.	TRBJ1-1	CASNTGQGAVNTEAFF
TRBD1	TRBV9	14	few	TRBJ2-3	CASSPIQGEVGQYF
.	TRBV5-6	15	.	TRBJ1-2	CASSLAGGLNYGYTF
TRBD2	TRBV28	16	.	TRBJ2-1	CASSSNQLAGTNEQFF
.	TRBV29-1	14	many	TRBJ2-1	CSVDPSDGYNEQFF
.	TRBV9	14	few	TRBJ2-1	CASSVGISYNEQFF
.	TRBV28	15	.	.	CASSAMRMGVNEQYF
TRBD1	TRBV4-3	18	few	TRBJ1-1	CASSQDGGGTGRSTEAFF
.	TRBV20-1	10	.	TRBJ2-5	CSAIEETQYF
TRBD2	TRBV7-3	15	.	TRBJ2-3	CASSLGPTSGDTQYF
TRBD2	TRBV5-1	13	.	.	CASSLGTSETQYF
.	TRBV15	15	.	TRBJ2-7	CATSTDRTLNYEQYF
.	TRBV20-1	14	few	TRBJ2-1	CSARDQLVVAEQFF
.	TRBV7-9	13	few	.	CASSERENYEQYF
TRBD2	TRBV28	15	few	TRBJ2-3	CASSPGGRGTDTQYF
.	TRBV18	15	.	.	CASSAGTGASYEQYF
TRBD2	TRBV3-1	15	many	TRBJ2-7	CASSQGPSGTYEQYF
TRBD2	TRBV7-9	14	.	.	CASSLSQGGKTQYF
.	TRBV11-2	18	.	TRBJ1-1	CASSLDQRAGYGNTEAFF
.	TRBV20-1	14	few	TRBJ2-3	CSAPSAGNTDTQYF
TRBD2	TRBV5-1	15	.	TRBJ2-3	CASSSRLAGRDTQYF
.	TRBV7-8	16	.	TRBJ2-5	CASSSRPGVRQETQYF
TRBD1	TRBV29-1	13	many	TRBJ2-5	CSGLRDREETQYF
.	TRBV28	15	.	TRBJ2-3	CASSLGAVSTDTQYF
.	TRBV10-3	12	.	TRBJ1-2	CAIREGAYGYTF
.	TRBV20-1	12	.	.	CSAKPGLETQYF
TRBD2	TRBV20-1	14	.	TRBJ2-7	CSASWASGSHEQYF